Below, 9 T cell receptor beta chains from the same sample are listed, as sequenced in a study of T cell repertoires in ileal Crohn's disease (dated by TCRdb to 2018 to 2020). Preparation of the library involved the immunoSEQ multiplex PCR assay. TCRdb holds this immuneACCESS table with in-frame rearrangements only. Some clones are missing; in checked studies, unresolved V genes explain under half, and the rest has no known cause. A total of fewer than 2,500 clones appear in this sample, 70% to 90% of them only once. Roughly 9.1% of the sample lies in the top ten. The intended sense of this specimen's time point label: proximal margin of the surgical specimen (macroscopically non-inflamed). The sample was ileal tissue. All receptors derive from an adult with Crohn's disease.

The gene calls are TRBV9 and TRBJ1-2; D may be TRBD1 (5 bases). The CDR3 extends over 14 amino acids. V gave up 0 bases and J gave up 8 bases, with 14 bases separating them. Germline loops: CDR1 SGDLS, CDR2 YYNGEE. The CDR3 loop reads CASSVDPDKGGYTF. CDR3 sequence (DNA): TGTGCCAGCAGCGTAGATCCGGACAAAGGCGGCTACACCTTC.

This chain connects TRBV30 to TRBJ2-2; no clear D. The CDR3 loop spans 13 amino acids. The germline CDR1 and CDR2 sequences are GTSNPN and SVGIG (reference sequence). V was pared by 0 bases and J by 0 bases, with 2 bases between. The CDR3 reads CAWSVTNTGELFF. CDR3 nucleotide sequence: TGTGCCTGGAGTGTCACGAACACCGGGGAGCTGTTTTTT.

The genes are TRBV19 and TRBJ1-2, with D maybe TRBD1 (5 bases). This CDR3 is built from 13 residues. Germline CDR1 LNHDA, CDR2 SQIVND (reference sequence). The ends were cut back, 5 bases at V and 4 bases at J, with 11 bases in the middle. The CDR3 spells CASSLRTLYGYTF. DNA for the CDR3: TGTGCCAGTAGTCTTAGGACACTCTATGGCTACACCTTC. The complete variable domain, with remaining parts taken from reference TRBV19 and TRBJ1-2, reads DGGITQSPKYLFRKEGQNVTLSCEQNLNHDAMYWYRQDPGQGLRLIYYSQIVNDFQKGDIAEGYSVSREKKESFPLTVTSAQKNPTAFYLCASSLRTLYGYTFGSGTRLTVV.

The chain uses TRBV15 and TRBJ1-1; D gene ambiguous. The CDR3 is made up of 12 amino acids. The germline V and J ends were trimmed by 0 bases and 5 bases, with 4 bases remaining between them. Germline lookup yields CDR1 LNHNV and CDR2 YYDKDF (reference sequence). The CDR3 bases are TGTGCCACCAGCAGAGACCAAACTGAAGCTTTCTTT. Translated: CATSRDQTEAFF.

The chain has TRBV30 and TRBJ1-6; 7 bases fit TRBD1. The germline V gene encodes CDR1 GTSNPN and CDR2 SVGIG (reference sequence). Unmatched junction bases numbered 12, after V lost 0 bases and J lost 13 bases. CDR3 length equals 15 residues. The CDR3 spells CAWSVRGTALVPLHF. The CDR3 coding sequence is TGTGCCTGGAGTGTACGAGGGACAGCCTTAGTCCCCCTCCACTTT.

V gene TRBV7-9 combines with J gene TRBJ2-3, with D perhaps matching TRBD2 (5 bases). CDR3 size: 16 residues. CDR1 and CDR2 from the germline V gene are SEHNR and FQNEAQ (reference sequence). Trimming stripped 5 bases from V and 2 bases from J, with 17 bases between. The CDR3 reads CASSPREGTNTDTQYF. CDR3 coding DNA: TGTGCCAGCAGCCCTCGAGAGGGAACAAACACAGATACGCAGTATTTT.

This chain joins TRBV11-2 and TRBJ1-1; D gene ambiguous. Per germline, CDR1 SGHAT and CDR2 FQNNGV. The V end lost 3 bases, the J end lost 3 bases, and 11 bases lay between the germline ends. CDR3 length: 14 amino acids. The CDR3 is CASSFGPEYTEAFF. In DNA, the CDR3 is TGTGCCAGCAGCTTTGGCCCTGAGTACACTGAAGCTTTCTTT.

This chain uses TRBV6-6 with TRBJ2-7, with 10 bases lining up with TRBD1. The CDR3 contains 14 residues. Germline CDR1 reads MNHNY; CDR2 reads SVGAGI (reference sequence). Trimming at V came to 2 bases and at J to 2 bases, leaving 0 bases not matched to a gene. The CDR3 DNA reads as TGTGCCAGCAGTTACGGACAGGGGGCCTACGAGCAGTACTTC. This codes for CASSYGQGAYEQYF.

The chain is built from TRBV7-2 and TRBJ2-7; TRBD1 matches 7 bases. CDR1 is SGHTA and CDR2 is FQGNSA in the germline V gene. CDR3 length: 13 residues. The V and J ends lost 4 bases and 6 bases, in that order; junction bases with no gene match: 6. The CDR3 here is CASSYEQGREQYF. The CDR3, as DNA: TGTGCCAGCAGCTATGAACAGGGGCGCGAGCAGTACTTC. The full variable domain, with the rest looked up from reference TRBV7-2 and TRBJ2-7, is GAGVSQSPSNKVTEKGKDVELRCDPISGHTALYWYRQSLGQGLEFLIYFQGNSAPDKSGLPSDRFSAERTGGSVSTLTIQRTQQEDSAVYLCASSYEQGREQYFGPGTRLTVT.